This TCR beta chain was sequenced in a study of memory CD4+ T cells and cytomegalovirus serostatus. Study-wide results and caveats: Suggested: most of the CMV-linked TCR signature lies in CD4+ memory cells.

As regards this clone: Antigen unknown.

This CDR3 is 16 amino acids long. V lost 4 bases, J lost 5 bases, and 6 bases stayed unmatched. Germline CDR1 and CDR2: SGHRS and YFSETQ. Single viable CD3+CD4+CD8-CD45RO+ cells were sorted as the memory CD4+ T cells. CMV serostatus came from serum IgG against pp150, pp28, p38, p52. CD4+ T cells were isolated by positive magnetic selection. In the original processing: Out-of-frame sequences were removed, leaving 2 million or so distinct TCRbeta sequences. Sequenced by immunoSEQ multiplex PCR; TCRdb stores in-frame clones only, minus some. V and J calls and clone size come straight from that table; D and trimming were deduced from the DNA. The profile shows about 64,000 clones, 77% of them singletons.

The V gene is TRBV5-1, the J gene TRBJ2-3, with 14 bases aligning to TRBD2. The specimen sequenced was memory CD4+ T cells from blood. The sequence was obtained from an adult in good health and CMV-seronegative. This CDR3 reads CASSLGLAGVQDTQYF. The CDR3 DNA reads as TGCGCCAGCAGCCTGGGACTAGCGGGGGTGCAAGATACGCAGTATTTT.